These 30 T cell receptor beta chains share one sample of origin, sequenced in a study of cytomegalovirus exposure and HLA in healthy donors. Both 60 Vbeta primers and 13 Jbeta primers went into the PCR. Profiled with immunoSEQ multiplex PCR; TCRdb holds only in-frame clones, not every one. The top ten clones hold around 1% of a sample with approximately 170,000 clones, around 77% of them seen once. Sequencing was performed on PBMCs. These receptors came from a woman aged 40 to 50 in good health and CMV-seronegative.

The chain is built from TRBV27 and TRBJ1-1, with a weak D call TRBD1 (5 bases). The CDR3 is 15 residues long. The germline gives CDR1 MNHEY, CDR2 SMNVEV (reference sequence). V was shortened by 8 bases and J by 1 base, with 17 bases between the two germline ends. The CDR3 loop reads CASGRQGSSNTEAFF. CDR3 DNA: TGTGCCAGCGGGCGGCAGGGTTCATCGAACACTGAAGCTTTCTTT.

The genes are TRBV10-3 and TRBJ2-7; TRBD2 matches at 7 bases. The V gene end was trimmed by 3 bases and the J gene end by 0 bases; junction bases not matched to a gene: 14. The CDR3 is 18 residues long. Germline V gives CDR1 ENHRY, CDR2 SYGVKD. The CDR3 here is CAISDSPVLSGGSYEQYF. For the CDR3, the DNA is TGTGCCATCAGTGACTCGCCTGTTCTGTCGGGAGGCTCCTACGAGCAGTACTTC.

This CDR3 is CASSLDTSGRPTSSYNEQFF. For the CDR3, the DNA is TGTGCCAGCAGCTTGGATACTAGCGGGAGACCCACCAGCTCCTACAATGAGCAGTTCTTC. The rearrangement uses TRBV7-6 and TRBJ2-1; TRBD2 matches at 11 bases. CDR3 size: 20 residues. Germline V gene data show CDR1 as SGHVS and CDR2 as FNYEAQ. After removal of 3 bases from V and 0 bases from J, the junction contained 13 bases not matched to a gene.

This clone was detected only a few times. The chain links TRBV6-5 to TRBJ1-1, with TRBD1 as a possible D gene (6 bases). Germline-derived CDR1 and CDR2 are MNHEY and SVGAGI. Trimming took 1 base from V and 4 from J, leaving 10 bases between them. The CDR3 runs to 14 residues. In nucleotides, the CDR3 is TGTGCCAGCAGTTACTGGGGGCAGGGCACTGAAGCTTTCTTT. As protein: CASSYWGQGTEAFF.

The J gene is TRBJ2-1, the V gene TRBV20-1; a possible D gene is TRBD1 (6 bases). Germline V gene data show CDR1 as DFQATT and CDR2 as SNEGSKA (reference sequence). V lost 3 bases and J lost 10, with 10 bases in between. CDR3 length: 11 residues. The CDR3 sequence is CSARGATEQFF. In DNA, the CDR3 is TGCAGTGCTAGGGGGGCCACCGAGCAGTTCTTC.

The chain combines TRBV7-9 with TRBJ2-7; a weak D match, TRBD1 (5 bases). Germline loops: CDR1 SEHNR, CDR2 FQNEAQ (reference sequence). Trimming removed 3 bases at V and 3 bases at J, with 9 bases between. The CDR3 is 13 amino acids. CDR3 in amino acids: CASSFQGLYEQYF. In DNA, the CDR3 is TGTGCCAGCAGCTTTCAGGGCCTCTACGAGCAGTACTTC.

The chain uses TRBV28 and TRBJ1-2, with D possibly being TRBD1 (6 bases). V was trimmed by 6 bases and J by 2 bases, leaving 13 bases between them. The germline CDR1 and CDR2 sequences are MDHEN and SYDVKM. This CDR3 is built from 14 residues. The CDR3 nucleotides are TGTGCCAGCAGCCAGGACAGTTTAAACTATGGCTACACCTTC. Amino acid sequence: CASSQDSLNYGYTF.

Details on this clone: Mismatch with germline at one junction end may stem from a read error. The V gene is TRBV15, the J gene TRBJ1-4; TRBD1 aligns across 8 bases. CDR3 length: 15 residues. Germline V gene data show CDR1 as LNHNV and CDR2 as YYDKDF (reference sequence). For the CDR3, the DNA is TGTGCCGCCAGCAGAGGGGACAGGACAAATGAAAAACTGTTTTTT. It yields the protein CAASRGDRTNEKLFF. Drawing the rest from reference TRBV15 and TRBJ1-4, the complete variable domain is DAMVIQNPRYQVTQFGKPVTLSCSQTLNHNVMYWYQQKSSQAPKLLFHYYDKDFNNEADTPDNFQSRRPNTSFCFLDIRSPGLGDTAMYLCAASRGDRTNEKLFFGSGTQLSVL.

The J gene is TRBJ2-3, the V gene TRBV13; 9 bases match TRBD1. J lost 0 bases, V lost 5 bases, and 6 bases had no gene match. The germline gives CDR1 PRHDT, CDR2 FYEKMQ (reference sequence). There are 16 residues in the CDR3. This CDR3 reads CASSPRTGESTDTQYF. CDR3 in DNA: TGTGCCAGCAGCCCTCGGACAGGGGAAAGCACAGATACGCAGTATTTT.

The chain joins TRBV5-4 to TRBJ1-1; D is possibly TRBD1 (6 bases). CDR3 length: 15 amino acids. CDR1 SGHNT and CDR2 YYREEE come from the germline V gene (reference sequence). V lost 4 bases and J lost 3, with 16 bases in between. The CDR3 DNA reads TGTGCCAGCAGCCGTACAGGGTCAAAGGACACTGAAGCTTTCTTT. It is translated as CASSRTGSKDTEAFF.

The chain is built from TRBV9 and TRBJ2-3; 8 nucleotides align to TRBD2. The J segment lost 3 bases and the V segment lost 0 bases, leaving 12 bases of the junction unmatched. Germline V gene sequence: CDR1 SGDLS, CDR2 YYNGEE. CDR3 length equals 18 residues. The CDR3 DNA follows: TGTGCCAGCAGCGTAGCTTGGAGAGCGGGAGCGGGGACAGATACGCAGTATTTT. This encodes CASSVAWRAGAGTDTQYF.

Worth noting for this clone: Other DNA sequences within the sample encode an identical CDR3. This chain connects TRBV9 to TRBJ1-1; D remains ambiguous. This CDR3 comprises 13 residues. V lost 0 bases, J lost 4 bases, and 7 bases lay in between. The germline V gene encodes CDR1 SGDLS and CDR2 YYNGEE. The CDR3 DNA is TGTGCCAGCAGCGTAGGAGGCAGCACTGAAGCTTTCTTT. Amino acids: CASSVGGSTEAFF. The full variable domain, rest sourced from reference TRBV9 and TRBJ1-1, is DSGVTQTPKHLITATGQRVTLRCSPRSGDLSVYWYQQSLDQGLQFLIQYYNGEERAKGNILERFSAQQFPDLHSELNLSSLELGDSALYFCASSVGGSTEAFFGQGTRLTVV.

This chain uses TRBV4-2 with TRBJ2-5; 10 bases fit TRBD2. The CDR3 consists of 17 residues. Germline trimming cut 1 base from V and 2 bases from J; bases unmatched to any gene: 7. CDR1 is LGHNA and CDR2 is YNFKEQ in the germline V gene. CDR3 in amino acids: CASSQGGDSGGQETQYF. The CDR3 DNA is TGTGCCAGCAGCCAAGGAGGAGATAGCGGGGGGCAAGAGACCCAGTACTTC.

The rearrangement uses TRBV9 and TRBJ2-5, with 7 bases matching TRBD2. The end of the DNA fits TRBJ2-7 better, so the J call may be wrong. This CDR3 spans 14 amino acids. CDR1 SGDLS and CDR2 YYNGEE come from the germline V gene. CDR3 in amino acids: CARGRLAAPYEQYF. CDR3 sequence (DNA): TGTGCCAGGGGCCGACTAGCTGCCCCCTACGAGCAGTACTTC.

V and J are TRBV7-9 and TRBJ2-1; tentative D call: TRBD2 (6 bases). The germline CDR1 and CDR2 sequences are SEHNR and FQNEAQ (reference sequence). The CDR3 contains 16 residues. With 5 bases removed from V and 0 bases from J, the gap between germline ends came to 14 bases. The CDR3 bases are TGTGCCAGCAGCCCCCGGGGACTCAGCTCCTACAATGAGCAGTTCTTC. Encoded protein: CASSPRGLSSYNEQFF.

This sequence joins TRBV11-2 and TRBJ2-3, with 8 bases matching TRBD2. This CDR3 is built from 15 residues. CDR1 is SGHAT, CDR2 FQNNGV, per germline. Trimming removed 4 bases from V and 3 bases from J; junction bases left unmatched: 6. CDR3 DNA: TGTGCCAGCAGCTCAAGCGGGAGTGCAACAGATACGCAGTATTTT. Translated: CASSSSGSATDTQYF.

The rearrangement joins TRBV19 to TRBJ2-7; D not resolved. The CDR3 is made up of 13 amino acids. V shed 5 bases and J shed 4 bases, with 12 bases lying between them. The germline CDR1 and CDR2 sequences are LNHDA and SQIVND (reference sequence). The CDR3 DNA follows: TGTGCCAGTAGTCCCCCCTCAGGATACGAGCAGTACTTC. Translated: CASSPPSGYEQYF.

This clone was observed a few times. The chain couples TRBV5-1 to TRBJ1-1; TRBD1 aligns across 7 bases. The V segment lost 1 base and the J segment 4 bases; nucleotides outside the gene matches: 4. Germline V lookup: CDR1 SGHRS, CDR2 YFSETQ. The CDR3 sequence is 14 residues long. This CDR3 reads CASSLQGVSTEAFF. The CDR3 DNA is TGCGCCAGCAGCTTGCAGGGGGTAAGCACTGAAGCTTTCTTT.

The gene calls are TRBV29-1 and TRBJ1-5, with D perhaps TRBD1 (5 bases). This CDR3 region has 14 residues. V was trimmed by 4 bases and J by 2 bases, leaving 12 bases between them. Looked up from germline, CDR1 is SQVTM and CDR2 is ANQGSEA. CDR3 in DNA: TGCAGCGTTGTGGAGGGGAAGGGCAATCAGCCCCAGCATTTT. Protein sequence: CSVVEGKGNQPQHF.

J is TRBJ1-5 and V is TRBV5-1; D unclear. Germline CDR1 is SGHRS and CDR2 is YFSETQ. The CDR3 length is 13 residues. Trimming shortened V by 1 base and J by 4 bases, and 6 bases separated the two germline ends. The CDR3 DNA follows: TGCGCCAGCAGCTTGTCAGGTAATCAGCCCCAGCATTTT. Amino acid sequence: CASSLSGNQPQHF.

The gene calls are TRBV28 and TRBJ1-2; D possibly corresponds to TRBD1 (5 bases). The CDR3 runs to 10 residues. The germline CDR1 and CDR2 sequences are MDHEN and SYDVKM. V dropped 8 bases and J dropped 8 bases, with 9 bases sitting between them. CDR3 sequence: CASSRTGYTF. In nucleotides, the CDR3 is TGTGCCAGCTCTCGGACAGGCTACACCTTC.

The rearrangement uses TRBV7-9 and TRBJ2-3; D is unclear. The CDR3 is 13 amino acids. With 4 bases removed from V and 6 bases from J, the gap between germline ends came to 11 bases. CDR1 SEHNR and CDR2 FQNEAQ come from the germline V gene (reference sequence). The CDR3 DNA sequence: TGTGCCAGCAGCTCCTCACCCAGGGATACGCAGTATTTT. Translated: CASSSSPRDTQYF.

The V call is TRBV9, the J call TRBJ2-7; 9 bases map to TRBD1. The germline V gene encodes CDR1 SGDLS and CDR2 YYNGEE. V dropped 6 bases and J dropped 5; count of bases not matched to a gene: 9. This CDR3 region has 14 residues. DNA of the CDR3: TGTGCCAGCACCCGGACAGGGGAGCCCCACGAGCAGTACTTC. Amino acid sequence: CASTRTGEPHEQYF.

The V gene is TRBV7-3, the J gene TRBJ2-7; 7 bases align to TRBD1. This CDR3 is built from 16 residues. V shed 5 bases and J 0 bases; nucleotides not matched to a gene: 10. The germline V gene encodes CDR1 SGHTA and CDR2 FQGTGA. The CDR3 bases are TGTGCCAGCAGCGCCACCGACAGGGCTCCCTCCTACGAGCAGTACTTC. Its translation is CASSATDRAPSYEQYF.

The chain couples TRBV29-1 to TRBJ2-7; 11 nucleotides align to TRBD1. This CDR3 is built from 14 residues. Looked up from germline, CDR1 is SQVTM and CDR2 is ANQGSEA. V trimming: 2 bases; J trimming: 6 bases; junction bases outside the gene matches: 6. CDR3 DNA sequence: TGCAGCGTTGAACCGGGACAGGGGGGTAGCGAGCAGTACTTC. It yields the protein CSVEPGQGGSEQYF.

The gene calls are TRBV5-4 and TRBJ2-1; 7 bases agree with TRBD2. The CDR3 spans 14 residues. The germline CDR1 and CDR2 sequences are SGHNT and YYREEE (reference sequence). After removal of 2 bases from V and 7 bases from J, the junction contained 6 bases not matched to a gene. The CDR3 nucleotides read TGTGCCAGCAGCTTCGAGGGAGGGCCGAATGAGCAGTTCTTC. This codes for CASSFEGGPNEQFF.

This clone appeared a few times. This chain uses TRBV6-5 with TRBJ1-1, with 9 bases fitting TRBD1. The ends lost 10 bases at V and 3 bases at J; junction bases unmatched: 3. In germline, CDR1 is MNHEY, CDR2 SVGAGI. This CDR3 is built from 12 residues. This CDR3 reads CATQGAYTEAFF. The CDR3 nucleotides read TGTGCCACACAGGGGGCGTACACTGAAGCTTTCTTT.

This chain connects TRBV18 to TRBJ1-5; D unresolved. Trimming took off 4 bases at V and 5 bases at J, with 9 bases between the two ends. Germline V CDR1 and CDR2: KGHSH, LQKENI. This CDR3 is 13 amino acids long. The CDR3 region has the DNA TGTGCCAGCTCACTCTCCCGCGATCAGCCCCAGCATTTT. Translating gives CASSLSRDQPQHF.

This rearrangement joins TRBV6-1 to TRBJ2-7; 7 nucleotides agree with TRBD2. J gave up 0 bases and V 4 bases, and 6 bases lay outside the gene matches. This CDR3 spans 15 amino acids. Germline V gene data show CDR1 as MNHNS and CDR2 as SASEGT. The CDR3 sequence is CASSAPGLLSYEQYF. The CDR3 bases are TGTGCCAGCAGTGCTCCGGGACTACTCTCCTACGAGCAGTACTTC.

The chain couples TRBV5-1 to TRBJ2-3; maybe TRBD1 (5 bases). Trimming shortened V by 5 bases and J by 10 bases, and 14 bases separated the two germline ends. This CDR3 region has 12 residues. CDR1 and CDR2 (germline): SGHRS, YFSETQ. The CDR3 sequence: CASRVDLGAQYF. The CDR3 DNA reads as TGCGCCAGCAGAGTCGACTTAGGGGCGCAGTATTTT.